The rows below give T cell receptor beta chains drawn from one sample of a study of blood T cell repertoires in COVID-19. Using immunoSEQ multiplex PCR, the repertoire was profiled, and TCRdb retains in-frame clones only, with some absent. In the table there are under 200,000 clones, 80% to 85% of which are singletons. Sequencing used peripheral blood. All receptors come from a woman aged 80 or over with active or convalescent COVID-19. CDR3s include the opening cysteine and the closing phenylalanine or tryptophan. A D gene is named only where the DNA matches it firmly. Where a row states a size, it is once, few, many or the class of an expanded clone; other rows omit it.

clone_size	j_call	cdr3_length	v_call	d_call	cdr3_aa	cdr3_nt
once	TRBJ1-3	15	TRBV7-2	-	CASSPDRPAGNTIYF	TGTGCCAGCAGCCCCGACAGGCCGGCTGGAAACACCATATATTTT
-	TRBJ1-2	15	TRBV24-1	-	CATSDGTGQLDGYTF	TGTGCCACCAGTGATGGCACCGGACAGCTCGACGGCTACACCTTC
-	TRBJ2-1	15	TRBV7-2	TRBD1	CASSLLEGANNEQFF	TGTGCCAGCAGCTTACTTGAGGGGGCGAACAATGAGCAGTTCTTC
-	TRBJ2-7	15	TRBV13	TRBD1	CASSISGTGGVVQYF	TGTGCCAGCAGCATATCCGGGACAGGGGGCGTAGTGCAGTACTTC
-	TRBJ1-2	15	TRBV6-2/TRBV6-3	TRBD1	CASSYSGRGTYGYTF	TGTGCCAGCAGTTATTCGGGCAGGGGGACCTATGGCTACACCTTC
-	TRBJ2-2	15	TRBV11-2	-	CASPPRTGFTGELFF	TGTGCCAGCCCCCCTAGGACTGGTTTTACCGGGGAGCTGTTTTTT
few	TRBJ1-1	13	TRBV4-3	-	CASSLGGVAEAFF	TGCGCCAGCAGCCTAGGGGGGGTTGCTGAAGCTTTCTTT
-	TRBJ1-2	13	TRBV7-8	-	CASSLNRADGYTF	TGTGCCAGCAGTCTTAACAGGGCCGATGGCTACACCTTC
-	TRBJ2-1	15	TRBV19	-	CASSIRQNSYNEQFF	TGTGCCAGTAGTATTCGACAGAACTCCTACAATGAGCAGTTCTTC
few	TRBJ2-6	14	TRBV14	-	CASSQASGANVLTF	TGTGCCAGCAGCCAAGCGTCTGGGGCCAACGTCCTGACTTTC
-	TRBJ2-1	13	TRBV18	-	CASVQGGYDEQFF	TGTGCCAGCGTCCAAGGGGGTTACGATGAGCAGTTCTTC
-	TRBJ2-5	13	TRBV5-1	-	CASSLSGQETQYF	TGCGCCAGCAGCTTGTCCGGGCAAGAGACCCAGTACTTC
-	TRBJ2-1	15	TRBV15	TRBD2	CATSRGAGGQDEQFF	TGTGCCACCAGCAGAGGGGCGGGGGGCCAGGATGAGCAGTTCTTC
few	TRBJ1-1	13	TRBV19	-	CASSGQLNTEAFF	TGTGCCAGTTCCGGACAGCTGAACACTGAAGCTTTCTTT
-	TRBJ2-5	15	TRBV7-6	TRBD1	CASSLRQGNQETQYF	TGTGCCAGCAGCTTAAGACAGGGCAACCAAGAGACCCAGTACTTC
-	TRBJ1-3	15	TRBV9	-	CASSVGTTGGNTIYF	TGTGCCAGCAGCGTAGGAACAACAGGGGGAAACACCATATATTTT
-	TRBJ1-3	15	TRBV15	TRBD1	CATSSETGAGNTIYF	TGTGCCACCAGCAGTGAAACAGGGGCTGGAAACACCATATATTTT
few	TRBJ1-2	13	TRBV30	-	CAWTRRRNYGYTF	TGTGCCTGGACCCGAAGGAGGAACTATGGCTACACCTTC